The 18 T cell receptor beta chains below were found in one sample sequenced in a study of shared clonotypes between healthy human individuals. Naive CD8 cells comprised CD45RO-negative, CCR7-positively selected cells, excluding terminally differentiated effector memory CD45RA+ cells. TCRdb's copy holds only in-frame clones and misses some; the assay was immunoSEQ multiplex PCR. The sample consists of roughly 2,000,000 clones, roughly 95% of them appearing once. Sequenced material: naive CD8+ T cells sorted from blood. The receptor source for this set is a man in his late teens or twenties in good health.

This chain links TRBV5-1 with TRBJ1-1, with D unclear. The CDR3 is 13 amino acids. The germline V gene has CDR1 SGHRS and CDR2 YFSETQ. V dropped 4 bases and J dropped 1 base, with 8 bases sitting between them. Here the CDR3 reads CASSDGSNTEAFF. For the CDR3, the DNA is TGCGCCAGCAGCGACGGTTCGAACACTGAAGCTTTCTTT.

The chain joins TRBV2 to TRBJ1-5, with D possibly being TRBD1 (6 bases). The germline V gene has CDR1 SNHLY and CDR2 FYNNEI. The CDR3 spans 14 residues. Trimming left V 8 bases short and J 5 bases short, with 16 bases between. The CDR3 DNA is TGTGCCAGCGCGAATCCACAGGGAGATCAGCCCCAGCATTTT. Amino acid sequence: CASANPQGDQPQHF.

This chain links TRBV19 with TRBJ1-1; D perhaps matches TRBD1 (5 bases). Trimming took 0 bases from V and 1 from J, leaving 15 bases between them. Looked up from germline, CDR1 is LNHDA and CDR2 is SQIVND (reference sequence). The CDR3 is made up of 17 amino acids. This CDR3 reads CASSIDLWVRGNTEAFF. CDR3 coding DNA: TGTGCCAGTAGTATAGATCTTTGGGTGAGGGGGAACACTGAAGCTTTCTTT.

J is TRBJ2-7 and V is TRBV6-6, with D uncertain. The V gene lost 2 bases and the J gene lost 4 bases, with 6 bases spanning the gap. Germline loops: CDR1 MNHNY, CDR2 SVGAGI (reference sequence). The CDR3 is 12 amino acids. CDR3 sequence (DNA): TGTGCCAGCAGTTACACTTTATACGAGCAGTACTTC. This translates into CASSYTLYEQYF.

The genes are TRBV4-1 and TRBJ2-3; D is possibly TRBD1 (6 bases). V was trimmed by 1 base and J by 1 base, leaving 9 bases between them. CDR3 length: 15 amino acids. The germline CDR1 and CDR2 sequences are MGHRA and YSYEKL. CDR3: CASSQVEGGTDTQYF. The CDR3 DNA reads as TGCGCCAGCAGCCAAGTCGAGGGGGGCACAGATACGCAGTATTTT.

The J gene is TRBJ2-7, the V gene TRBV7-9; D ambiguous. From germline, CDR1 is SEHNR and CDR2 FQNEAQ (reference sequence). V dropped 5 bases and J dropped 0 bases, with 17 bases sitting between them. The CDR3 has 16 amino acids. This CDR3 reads CASSPPPASSSYEQYF. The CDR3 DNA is TGTGCCAGCAGCCCCCCTCCGGCCTCGAGCTCCTACGAGCAGTACTTC. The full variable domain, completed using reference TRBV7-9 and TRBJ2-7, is DTGVSQNPRHKITKRGQNVTFRCDPISEHNRLYWYRQTLGQGPEFLTYFQNEAQLEKSRLLSDRFSAERPKGSFSTLEIQRTEQGDSAMYLCASSPPPASSSYEQYFGPGTRLTVT.

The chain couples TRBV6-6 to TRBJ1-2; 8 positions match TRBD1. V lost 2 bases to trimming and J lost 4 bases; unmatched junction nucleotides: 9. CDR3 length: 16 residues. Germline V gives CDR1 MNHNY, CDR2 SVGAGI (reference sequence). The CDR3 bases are TGTGCCAGCAGTTACCGGGGCAGGGGGCAAAGCTATGGCTACACCTTC. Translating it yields CASSYRGRGQSYGYTF.

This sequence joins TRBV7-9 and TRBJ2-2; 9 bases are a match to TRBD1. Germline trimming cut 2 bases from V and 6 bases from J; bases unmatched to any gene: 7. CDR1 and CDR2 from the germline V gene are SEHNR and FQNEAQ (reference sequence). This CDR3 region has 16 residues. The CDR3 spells CASSLPGTGKAGELFF. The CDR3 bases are TGTGCCAGCAGCTTACCCGGGACAGGGAAGGCCGGGGAGCTGTTTTTT.

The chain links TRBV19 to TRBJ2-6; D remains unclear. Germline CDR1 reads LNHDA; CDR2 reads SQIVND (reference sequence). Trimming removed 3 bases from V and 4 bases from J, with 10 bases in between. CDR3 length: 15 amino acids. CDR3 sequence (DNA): TGTGCCAGTAGTATTGCCAGGTCCGGGGCCAACGTCCTGACTTTC. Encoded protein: CASSIARSGANVLTF.

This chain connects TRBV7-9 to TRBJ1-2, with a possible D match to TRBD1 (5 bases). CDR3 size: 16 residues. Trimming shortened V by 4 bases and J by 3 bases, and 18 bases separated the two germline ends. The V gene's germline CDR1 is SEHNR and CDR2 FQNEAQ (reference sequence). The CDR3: CASSSVGWGDDYGYTF. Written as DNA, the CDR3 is TGTGCCAGCAGCTCCGTGGGCTGGGGCGACGACTATGGCTACACCTTC.

Written as DNA, the CDR3 is TGCGCCAGCAGCCAAGAAGGGGGGCGCAGCAATCAGCCCCAGCATTTT. It encodes CASSQEGGRSNQPQHF. The chain has TRBV4-1 and TRBJ1-5, with D possibly TRBD1 on 6 matching bases. CDR1 is MGHRA and CDR2 is YSYEKL in the germline V gene. Trimming took 0 bases from V and 1 from J, leaving 10 bases between them. The CDR3 loop spans 16 amino acids.

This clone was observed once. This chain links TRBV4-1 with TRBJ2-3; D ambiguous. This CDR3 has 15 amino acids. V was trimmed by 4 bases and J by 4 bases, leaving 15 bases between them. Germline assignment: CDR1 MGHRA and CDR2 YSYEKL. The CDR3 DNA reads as TGCGCCAGCAGCCCCGATCGGACCCGTCCAGATACGCAGTATTTT. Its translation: CASSPDRTRPDTQYF.

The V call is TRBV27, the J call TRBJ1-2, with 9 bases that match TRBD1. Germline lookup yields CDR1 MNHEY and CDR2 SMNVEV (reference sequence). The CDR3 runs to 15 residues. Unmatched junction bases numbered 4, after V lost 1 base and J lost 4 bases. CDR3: CASSLLGQGSYGYTF. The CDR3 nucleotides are TGTGCCAGCAGTTTATTGGGACAGGGAAGCTATGGCTACACCTTC.

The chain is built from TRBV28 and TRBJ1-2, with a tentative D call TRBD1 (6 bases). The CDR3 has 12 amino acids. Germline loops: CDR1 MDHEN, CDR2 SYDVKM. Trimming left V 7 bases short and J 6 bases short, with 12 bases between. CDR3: CASNDRLNGYTF. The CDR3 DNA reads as TGTGCCAGCAACGACAGGTTAAATGGCTACACCTTC.

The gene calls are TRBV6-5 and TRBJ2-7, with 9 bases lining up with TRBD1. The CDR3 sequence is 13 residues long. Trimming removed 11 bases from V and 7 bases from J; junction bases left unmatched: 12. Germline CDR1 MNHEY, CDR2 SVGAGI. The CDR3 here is CAAASGTGLEQYF. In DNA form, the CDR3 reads TGTGCCGCCGCGTCCGGGACAGGGTTGGAGCAGTACTTC.

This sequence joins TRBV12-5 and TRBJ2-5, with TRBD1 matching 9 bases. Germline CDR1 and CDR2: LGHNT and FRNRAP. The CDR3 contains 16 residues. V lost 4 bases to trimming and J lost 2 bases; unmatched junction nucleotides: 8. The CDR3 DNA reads TGTGCTAGTGGTTCCCCCCACGGACAGGGGCAAGAGACCCAGTACTTC. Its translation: CASGSPHGQGQETQYF.

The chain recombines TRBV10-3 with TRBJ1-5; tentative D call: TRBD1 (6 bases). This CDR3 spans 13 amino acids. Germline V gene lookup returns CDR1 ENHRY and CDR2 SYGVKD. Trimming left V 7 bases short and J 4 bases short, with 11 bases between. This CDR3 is CAITGQINQPQHF. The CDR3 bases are TGTGCCATCACAGGACAGATTAATCAGCCCCAGCATTTT.

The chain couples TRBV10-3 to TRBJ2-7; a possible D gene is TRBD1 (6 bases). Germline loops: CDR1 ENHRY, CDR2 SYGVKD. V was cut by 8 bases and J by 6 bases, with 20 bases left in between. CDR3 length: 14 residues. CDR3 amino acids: CAIELGTGPGEQYF. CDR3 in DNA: TGTGCCATCGAGCTGGGTACAGGGCCGGGCGAGCAGTACTTC.